This TCR beta chain was observed in a study of blood T cell repertoires in COVID-19. Clones were read by immunoSEQ multiplex PCR, and TCRdb kept only the in-frame ones, dropping some. The sample shows 100,000 to 150,000 clones, more than 75% of them seen only once. The CDR3 is 12 residues long. Germline-derived CDR1 and CDR2 are LNHDA and SQIVND (reference sequence). V was clipped by 1 base and J by 13 bases, with 11 bases between them. This TCR derives from a man in his fifties with acute or convalescent COVID-19. The sequencing input was peripheral blood. The chain couples TRBV19 to TRBJ2-1; TRBD2 is a possible D gene (5 bases). Here the CDR3 reads CASSIGGLPQFF. The DNA of the CDR3 is TGTGCCAGTAGTATAGGTGGACTCCCCCAGTTCTTC.